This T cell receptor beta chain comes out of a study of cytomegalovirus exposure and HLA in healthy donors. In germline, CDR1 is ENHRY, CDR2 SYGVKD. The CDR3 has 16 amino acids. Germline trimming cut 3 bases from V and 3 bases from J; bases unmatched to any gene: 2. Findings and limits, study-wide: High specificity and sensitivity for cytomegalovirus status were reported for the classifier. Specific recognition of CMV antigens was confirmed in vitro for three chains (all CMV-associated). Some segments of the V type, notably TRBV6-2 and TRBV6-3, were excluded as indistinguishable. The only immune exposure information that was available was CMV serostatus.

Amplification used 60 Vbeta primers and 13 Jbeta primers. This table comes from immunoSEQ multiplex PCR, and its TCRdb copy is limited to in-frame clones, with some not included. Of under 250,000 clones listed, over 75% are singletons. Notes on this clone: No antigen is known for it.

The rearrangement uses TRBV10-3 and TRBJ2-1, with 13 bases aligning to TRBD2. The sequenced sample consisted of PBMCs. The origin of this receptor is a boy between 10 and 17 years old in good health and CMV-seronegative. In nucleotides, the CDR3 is TGTGCCATCAGTGACCGACTAGCGGGAGGCTACAATGAGCAGTTCTTC. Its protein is CAISDRLAGGYNEQFF.